The clone carrying this TCR beta chain has a handful of counts. As yet, its antigen is unknown. The data were obtained in a study of naive and memory T cell subsets. Findings and caveats of the study: Naive repertoires, especially CD8, held a few larger clonotypes, possibly memory cells re-expressing CD45RA.

Overnight CMV lysate stimulation of fresh PBMCs defined donor CMV status by CD4+ IFNgamma. Both TRBC1 and TRBC2 were covered by a beta constant-region primer of two equimolar oligonucleotides. The ligated cDNA underwent four PCR rounds using SP2 and nested alpha and beta constant-region primers. TCRdb independently ran MiXCR on the UMI-ligation and nested PCR reads; one entry per CDR3 protein. Counted here are over 80,000 distinct CDR3 sequences, over 9% occurring once; the ten biggest clones make up 0.13%. Germline lookup yields CDR1 LGHNA and CDR2 YNFKEQ. V lost 1 base and J lost 7; bases outside the gene matches: 9. The CDR3 is 15 amino acids.

The sample taken for sequencing was naive CD4+ T cells from blood. This sequence was found in a human donor in good health. The chain recombines TRBV4-2 with TRBJ1-2; 7 bases are shared with TRBD1. CDR3 amino acids: CASSQAGTEVFGYTF. The CDR3 DNA reads as TGTGCCAGCAGCCAAGCTGGGACAGAAGTATTTGGCTACACCTTC.